This T cell receptor beta chain was sequenced during a study of blood T cell repertoires in COVID-19. Whole-study context: Whether acute or convalescent, the COVID-19 samples came from the United States, Italy and Spain. Nucleic acid was either cDNA or gDNA, and it came from T cells, B-cell-depleted T cells, or PBMCs.

Only in-frame clones appear in the TCRdb table, and some are missing; sequencing was by immunoSEQ multiplex PCR. Of roughly 220,000 clones in the sample, 75% to 90% are singletons; the top ten hold over 3%. Participants came from fewer than 25 US areas, aged roughly 18 to 89 years. Participant reports of clinical history set cohort assignment. The CDR3 loop spans 18 amino acids. From germline, CDR1 is GTSNPN and CDR2 SVGIG (reference sequence). V was pared by 6 bases and J by 0 bases, with 24 bases between. The source of this sequence is a woman in her forties with acute COVID-19. The J gene is TRBJ1-3, the V gene TRBV30; a possible D gene is TRBD1 (6 bases). The sequencing input was PBMCs or T cells enriched from blood (not recorded which). CDR3 loop: CACTAGVFAPNSGNTIYF. The CDR3 DNA is TGTGCCTGTACCGCAGGGGTTTTTGCTCCCAACTCTGGAAACACCATATATTTT.